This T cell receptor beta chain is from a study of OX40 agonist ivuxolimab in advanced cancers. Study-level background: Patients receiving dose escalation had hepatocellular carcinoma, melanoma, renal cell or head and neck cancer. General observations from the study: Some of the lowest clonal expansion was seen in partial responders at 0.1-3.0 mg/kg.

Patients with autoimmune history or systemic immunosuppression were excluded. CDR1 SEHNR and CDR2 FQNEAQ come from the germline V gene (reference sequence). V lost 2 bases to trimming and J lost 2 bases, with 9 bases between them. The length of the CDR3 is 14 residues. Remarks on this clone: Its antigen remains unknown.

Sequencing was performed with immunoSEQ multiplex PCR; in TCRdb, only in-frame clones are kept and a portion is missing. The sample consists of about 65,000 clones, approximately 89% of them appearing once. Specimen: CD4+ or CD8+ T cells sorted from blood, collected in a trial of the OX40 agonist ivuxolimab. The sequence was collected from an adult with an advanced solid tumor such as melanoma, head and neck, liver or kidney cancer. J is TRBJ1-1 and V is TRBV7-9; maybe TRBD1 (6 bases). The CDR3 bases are TGTGCCAGCAGCTTATCACAGGGAAACACTGAAGCTTTCTTT. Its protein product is CASSLSQGNTEAFF.